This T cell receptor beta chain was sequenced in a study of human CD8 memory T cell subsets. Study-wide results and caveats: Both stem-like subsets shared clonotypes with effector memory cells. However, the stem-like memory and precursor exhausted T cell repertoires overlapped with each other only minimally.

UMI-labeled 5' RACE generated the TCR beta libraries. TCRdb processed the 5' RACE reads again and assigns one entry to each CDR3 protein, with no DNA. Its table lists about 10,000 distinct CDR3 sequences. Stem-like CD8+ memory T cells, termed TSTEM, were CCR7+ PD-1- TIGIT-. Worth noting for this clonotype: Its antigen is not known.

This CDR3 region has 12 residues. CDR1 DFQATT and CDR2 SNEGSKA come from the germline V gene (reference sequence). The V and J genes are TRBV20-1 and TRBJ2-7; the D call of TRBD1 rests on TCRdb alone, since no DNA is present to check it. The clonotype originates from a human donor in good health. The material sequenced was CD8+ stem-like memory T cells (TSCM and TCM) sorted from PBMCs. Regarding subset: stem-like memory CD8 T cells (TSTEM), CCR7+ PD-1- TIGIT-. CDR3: CSATPGTLEQYF.